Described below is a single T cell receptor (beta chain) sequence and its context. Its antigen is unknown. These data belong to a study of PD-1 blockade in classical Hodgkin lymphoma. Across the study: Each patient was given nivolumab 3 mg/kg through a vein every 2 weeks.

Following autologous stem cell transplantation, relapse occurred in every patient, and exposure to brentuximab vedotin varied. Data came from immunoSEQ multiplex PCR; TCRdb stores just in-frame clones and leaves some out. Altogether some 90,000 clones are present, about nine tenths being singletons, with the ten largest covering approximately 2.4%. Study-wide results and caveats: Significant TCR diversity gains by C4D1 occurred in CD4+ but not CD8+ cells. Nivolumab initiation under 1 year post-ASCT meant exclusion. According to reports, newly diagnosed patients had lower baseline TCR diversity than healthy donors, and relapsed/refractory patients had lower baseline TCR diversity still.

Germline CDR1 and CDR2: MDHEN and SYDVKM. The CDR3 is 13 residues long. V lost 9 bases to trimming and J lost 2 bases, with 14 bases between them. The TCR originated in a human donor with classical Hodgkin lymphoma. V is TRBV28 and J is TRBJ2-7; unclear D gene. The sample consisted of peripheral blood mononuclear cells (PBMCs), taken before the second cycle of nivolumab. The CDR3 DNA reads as TGTGCCAGTTCCACCGGGCCAACCTACGAGCAGTACTTC. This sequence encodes CASSTGPTYEQYF.